Sequencing of this T cell receptor beta chain was carried out in a study of OX40 agonist ivuxolimab in advanced cancers. Points from the study as a whole: CD4+ T cells averaged fewer expanded clones than CD8+ T cells. Several nonresponders also turned out to have low normalized T-cell clonal expansion. Not determined was the antigen specificity of the expanded peripheral T cells.

Sequencing used immunoSEQ multiplex PCR; TCRdb keeps in-frame clones, though not all of them. The table records under 70,000 clones, 86% of them present only once. Germline-derived CDR1 and CDR2 are SGHRS and YFSETQ. The CDR3 extends over 16 amino acids. J gave up 5 bases and V 3 bases, and 9 bases lay outside the gene matches. Drawing of blood for sampling happened at baseline, at cycle 4 day 1, and at cycle 7 day 1. About this clone itself: Its target is unknown.

The sequencing used CD4+ or CD8+ T cells sorted from blood, collected in a trial of the OX40 agonist ivuxolimab. The source is an adult with an advanced solid tumor such as melanoma, head and neck, liver or kidney cancer. J is TRBJ2-3 and V is TRBV5-1; 10 nucleotides line up with TRBD2. In DNA, the CDR3 is TGCGCCAGCAGCTCGAACAGCGGGAGGGCCGAAGATACGCAGTATTTT. Translating gives CASSSNSGRAEDTQYF.